A selection of T cell receptor beta chains follows, all from one sample in a study of T cells in Graves' hyperthyroidism and ophthalmopathy. TCRdb independently ran MiXCR on the multiplex PCR reads; one entry per CDR3 protein. The repertoire holds more than 350,000 distinct CDR3 sequences, approximately 15% seen once, with 32% in the top ten. The specimen sequenced was blood. Source of these receptors: a woman in her 30s with Graves' hyperthyroidism. Both conserved end residues are part of each CDR3. Fields, in order: CDR3 protein, CDR3 DNA, J gene, D gene, CDR3 length, clone size, V gene. A D gene is named only where the DNA matches it firmly. The listing skips clone size in some rows; elsewhere it reads once, few, many or a size class.

CASSREASGEQFF	TGTGCCAGCAGTAGGGAAGCTTCGGGTGAGCAGTTCTTC	TRBJ2-1	-	13	-	TRBV7-9
CSARTGRNSPLHF	TGCAGTGCTCGGACAGGGAGGAATTCACCCCTCCACTTT	TRBJ1-6	TRBD1	13	few	TRBV20-1
CSARGTSGIANEQFF	TGCAGTGCTAGGGGGACTAGCGGGATAGCGAATGAGCAGTTCTTC	TRBJ2-1	TRBD2	15	many	TRBV20-1
CAISGASGSNEQFF	TGTGCCATCAGTGGAGCTAGCGGGAGCAATGAGCAGTTCTTC	TRBJ2-1	TRBD2	14	many	TRBV10-3
CAWSGGLTPYQETQYF	TGTGCCTGGAGTGGGGGCCTCACACCGTACCAAGAGACCCAGTACTTC	TRBJ2-5	-	16	many	TRBV30
CASTLRTGELFF	TGTGCCAGCACCCTGCGCACCGGGGAGCTGTTTTTT	TRBJ2-2	-	12	few	TRBV12-3/TRBV12-4
CASNLRTSGNTIYF	TGTGCAAGCAACTTGAGAACCTCTGGAAACACCATATATTTT	TRBJ1-3	-	14	many	TRBV12-3/TRBV12-4
CSARGDRDRVYEQYF	TGCAGTGCTAGAGGAGACAGGGACCGGGTCTACGAGCAGTACTTC	TRBJ2-7	TRBD1	15	many	TRBV20-1
CAWRQYRGPFGEQYF	TGTGCCTGGAGGCAATACAGGGGGCCTTTCGGGGAGCAGTACTTC	TRBJ2-7	TRBD1	15	few	TRBV30
CASSLQRAAGANRKNTEAFF	TGTGCCAGCAGTTTACAAAGGGCGGCAGGGGCGAATCGTAAGAACACTGAAGCTTTCTTT	TRBJ1-1	-	20	many	TRBV12-3/TRBV12-4
CASSLGLEPGELFF	TGTGCCAGCAGCTTGGGGCTAGAGCCCGGGGAGCTGTTTTTT	TRBJ2-2	-	14	many	TRBV5-4
CASRGAYEQFF	TGTGCCAGCAGGGGTGCTTATGAGCAGTTCTTC	TRBJ2-1	-	11	-	TRBV2
CASSIFGQGVTGELFF	TGTGCCAGTAGTATTTTTGGGCAGGGGGTCACCGGGGAGCTGTTTTTT	TRBJ2-2	TRBD1	16	-	TRBV19
CSARNTLTSGLPYEQYF	TGCAGTGCTAGAAATACCTTGACTAGCGGGTTACCCTACGAGCAGTACTTC	TRBJ2-7	TRBD2	17	-	TRBV20-1
CASSLADVLTSAAYEQYF	TGTGCCAGCAGCTTAGCGGATGTGCTGACTAGCGCCGCCTACGAGCAGTACTTC	TRBJ2-7	TRBD2	18	-	TRBV7-2
CASSLDGRYEQYF	TGCGCCAGCAGCTTGGATGGGAGGTACGAGCAGTACTTC	TRBJ2-7	-	13	few	TRBV5-1
CASRELNNSPLHF	TGTGCCAGCAGGGAACTTAATAATTCACCCCTCCACTTT	TRBJ1-6	-	13	-	TRBV6-1
CSARAGGAAYGYTF	TGCAGTGCTAGAGCAGGGGGCGCTGCTTATGGCTACACCTTC	TRBJ1-2	TRBD1	14	-	TRBV20-1
CASSPERDSYNEQFF	TGTGCCAGCTCACCCGAGCGGGATTCCTACAATGAGCAGTTCTTC	TRBJ2-1	TRBD2	15	-	TRBV18
CASIPSTGLNSPLHF	TGTGCCAGCATTCCATCGACAGGGTTGAATTCACCCCTCCACTTT	TRBJ1-6	TRBD1	15	many	TRBV28
CASKIAGAYEQYF	TGTGCCAGCAAAATAGCGGGAGCCTACGAGCAGTACTTC	TRBJ2-7	TRBD2	13	many	TRBV12-3/TRBV12-4
CASSIGGRDRKSEQFF	TGTGCCAGTAGTATTGGAGGGCGGGATAGGAAAAGTGAGCAGTTCTTC	TRBJ2-1	-	16	few	TRBV19
CASSYSLNTIYF	TGTGCCAGCAGTTACTCTCTAAACACCATATATTTT	TRBJ1-3	-	12	few	TRBV6-6
CASSEFRNSYEQYF	TGTGCCAGCAGTGAATTCAGGAACTCCTACGAGCAGTACTTC	TRBJ2-7	-	14	many	TRBV6-1
CASSLERTGGRGYTF	TGTGCCAGCAGTTTAGAGAGGACAGGGGGAAGGGGCTACACCTTC	TRBJ1-2	TRBD1	15	many	TRBV6-1
CASRGQGERNQPQHF	TGTGCCAGCAGGGGACAGGGCGAACGCAATCAGCCCCAGCATTTT	TRBJ1-5	TRBD1	15	many	TRBV27
CASSPRMYNEQFF	TGTGCCAGCAGTCCTCGGATGTACAATGAGCAGTTCTTC	TRBJ2-1	-	13	many	TRBV28
CSARGARTPETQYF	TGCAGTGCTAGAGGGGCTAGGACCCCGGAGACCCAGTACTTC	TRBJ2-5	-	14	few	TRBV20-1
CASSQSTGFWGNQPQHF	TGTGCCAGCAGCCAGTCCACAGGGTTCTGGGGCAATCAGCCCCAGCATTTT	TRBJ1-5	-	17	many	TRBV3-1
CASSLKGTGGRETQYF	TGTGCCAGCAGCCTAAAAGGGACAGGGGGAAGAGAGACCCAGTACTTC	TRBJ2-5	TRBD1	16	-	TRBV7-9
CASSASGEQLYNEQFF	TGTGCCAGCAGCGCCAGCGGGGAGCAGCTCTACAATGAGCAGTTCTTC	TRBJ2-1	TRBD2	16	many	TRBV2
CASSPGTGRYNEQFF	TGTGCCAGCAGTCCCGGGACAGGGAGGTACAATGAGCAGTTCTTC	TRBJ2-1	TRBD1	15	many	TRBV28
CASSPRTGSDQPQHF	TGTGCCAGCTCCCCACGGACAGGGTCGGATCAGCCCCAGCATTTT	TRBJ1-5	TRBD1	15	many	TRBV18
CSARPEGPSYEQYF	TGCAGTGCCCGACCGGAGGGCCCCTCCTACGAGCAGTACTTC	TRBJ2-7	-	14	-	TRBV20-1
CSAIRGPTYNEQFF	TGCAGTGCTATTCGCGGGCCGACCTACAATGAGCAGTTCTTC	TRBJ2-1	-	14	many	TRBV20-1
CAISPGTSGNEQFF	TGTGCCATCAGCCCCGGGACTAGCGGGAATGAGCAGTTCTTC	TRBJ2-1	TRBD2	14	-	TRBV10-3
CASTRESYEQYF	TGTGCCAGCACCAGGGAGTCCTACGAGCAGTACTTC	TRBJ2-7	-	12	many	TRBV28
CASSSHEQYF	TGTGCCAGCAGTTCCCACGAGCAGTACTTC	TRBJ2-7	-	10	many	TRBV28
CSARSSGAYNEQFF	TGCAGTGCTAGGTCTAGCGGGGCTTACAATGAGCAGTTCTTC	TRBJ2-1	TRBD2	14	many	TRBV20-1
CASSRGPAGEKLFF	TGTGCCAGCAGTAGGGGGCCGGCAGGAGAAAAACTGTTTTTT	TRBJ1-4	TRBD1	14	few	TRBV6-1
CASSEMGLAGTNEQFF	TGTGCCAGCAGTGAAATGGGACTAGCGGGAACGAATGAGCAGTTCTTC	TRBJ2-1	TRBD2	16	few	TRBV2
CASSVDNGRYNEQFF	TGTGCCAGCAGCGTAGACAACGGGAGATACAATGAGCAGTTCTTC	TRBJ2-1	-	15	few	TRBV9
CASSERSGTDTQYF	TGCGCCAGCAGTGAGAGAAGCGGCACAGATACGCAGTATTTT	TRBJ2-3	-	14	many	TRBV10-1
CASSTLQGGKGYTF	TGTGCCAGCAGTACCCTACAGGGGGGGAAAGGCTACACCTTC	TRBJ1-2	TRBD1	14	many	TRBV12-3/TRBV12-4
CASSLALTGGRNTEAFF	TGTGCCAGCAGCTTGGCCTTAACAGGGGGTAGAAACACTGAAGCTTTCTTT	TRBJ1-1	TRBD1	17	-	TRBV5-6
CASRYDGYNEQFF	TGCGCCAGCAGATATGACGGATACAATGAGCAGTTCTTC	TRBJ2-1	-	13	few	TRBV5-1
CASSEAGRRYQPQHF	TGTGCCAGCAGTGAAGCGGGCAGAAGATATCAGCCCCAGCATTTT	TRBJ1-5	-	15	-	TRBV2
CASSSQTSQETQYF	TGTGCCAGCAGTTCTCAGACTAGCCAAGAGACCCAGTACTTC	TRBJ2-5	-	14	many	TRBV28
CASREEGRNEAFF	TGTGCCAGTAGAGAAGAGGGGCGAAATGAAGCTTTCTTT	TRBJ1-1	-	13	-	TRBV19
CASSLDGRGWDTQYF	TGCGCCAGCAGCTTGGATGGGCGGGGCTGGGATACGCAGTATTTT	TRBJ2-3	-	15	few	TRBV5-1
CAISEGLAIGELFF	TGTGCCATCAGTGAGGGACTAGCAATCGGGGAGCTGTTTTTT	TRBJ2-2	TRBD2	14	few	TRBV10-3
CASSYSRTGYYEQYF	TGTGCCAGCAGTTACTCGAGGACAGGATACTACGAGCAGTACTTC	TRBJ2-7	TRBD1	15	many	TRBV6-5
CASSQEEGYEQYF	TGTGCCAGCAGCCAAGAAGAAGGTTACGAGCAGTACTTC	TRBJ2-7	-	13	-	TRBV14
CASIIGLGNYGYTF	TGTGCCAGCATTATCGGACTGGGGAACTATGGCTACACCTTC	TRBJ1-2	-	14	few	TRBV2
CSARDLPSGFAQETQYF	TGCAGTGCTAGAGACCTTCCTAGCGGGTTCGCCCAGGAGACCCAGTACTTC	TRBJ2-5	TRBD2	17	-	TRBV20-1
CASRWEQGVSQPQHF	TGTGCCTCCCGATGGGAACAGGGTGTTTCTCAGCCCCAGCATTTT	TRBJ1-5	-	15	few	TRBV28
CASRQGEVNNQPQHF	TGTGCCAGCAGACAGGGGGAGGTGAACAATCAGCCCCAGCATTTT	TRBJ1-5	TRBD1	15	-	TRBV12-3/TRBV12-4